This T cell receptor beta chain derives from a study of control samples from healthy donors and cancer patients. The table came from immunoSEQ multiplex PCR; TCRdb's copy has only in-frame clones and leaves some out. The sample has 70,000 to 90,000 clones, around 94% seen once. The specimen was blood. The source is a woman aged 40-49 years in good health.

CDR3 sequence (DNA): TGTGCCAGCAGTGAAAGGGCAGGGTCCAATTCACCCCTCCACTTT. The encoded protein is CASSERAGSNSPLHF. The chain is built from TRBV2 and TRBJ1-6, with TRBD1 as a possible D gene (5 bases). The CDR3 is made up of 15 amino acids. CDR1 is SNHLY, CDR2 FYNNEI, per germline. Trimming shortened V by 2 bases and J by 7 bases, and 12 bases separated the two germline ends.